Presented here are 4 T cell receptor beta chains from one specimen sequenced in a study of blood T cell repertoires in COVID-19. Repertoires were generated with immunoSEQ multiplex PCR, while TCRdb's copy carries only in-frame clones and drops some. This table has more than 150,000 clones, more than 85% appearing once. Sequencing used PBMCs or T cells enriched from blood (not recorded which). These receptors were taken from a woman aged 45-60 years who had recovered from COVID-19.

This chain joins TRBV18 and TRBJ2-2; 7 bases agree with TRBD1. V was clipped by 3 bases and J by 5 bases; unmatched bases: 6. CDR1 is KGHSH and CDR2 is LQKENI in the germline V gene. The CDR3 runs 15 residues. CDR3 residues: CASSPRQGVTGELFF. CDR3 DNA: TGTGCCAGCTCACCGAGGCAGGGGGTGACCGGGGAGCTGTTTTTT.

The chain links TRBV29-1 to TRBJ1-5, with TRBD1 as a possible D gene (6 bases). The germline V gene encodes CDR1 SQVTM and CDR2 ANQGSEA. The V and J ends lost 4 bases and 9 bases respectively, with 16 bases between them. This CDR3 is built from 13 residues. The CDR3: CSVGGLGGGPQHF. In DNA form, the CDR3 reads TGCAGCGTTGGCGGACTAGGGGGAGGGCCCCAGCATTTT.

As to this clone: One junction end does not reproduce the germline sequence, and a read error may be involved. The chain couples TRBV24-1 to TRBJ2-5; 8 bases fit TRBD2. Per germline, CDR1 KGHDR and CDR2 SFDVKD. CDR3 length: 13 residues. In DNA, the CDR3 is TGCGCGGCCGCGGGGGGCCTCCAAGAGACCCAGTACTTC. Translation gives CAAAGGLQETQYF.

The chain couples TRBV27 to TRBJ1-1, with 8 bases matching TRBD1. Trimming removed 5 bases from V and 2 bases from J; junction bases left unmatched: 7. The CDR3 contains 15 residues. CDR1 is MNHEY, CDR2 SMNVEV, per germline (reference sequence). In nucleotides, the CDR3 is TGTGCCAGCAGTCCTCAGGGGGCGGGTAACACTGAAGCTTTCTTT. Translation: CASSPQGAGNTEAFF.